This T cell receptor beta chain was captured by sequencing in a study of T-cell memory formation after mild COVID-19 (dated by TCRdb to the early 2020s). Some background on the complete study: TCR sequence clusters from the two donors were found to be largely donor specific. In a couple of donors, T-cell clones that expanded and contracted after mild COVID-19 were tracked by sequencing TCRalpha and TCRbeta repertoires over time. Two young, previously healthy adult volunteers, one female and one male, were included in the cohort.

The sequencer was an Illumina NovaSeq 6000. TCRalpha and TCRbeta cDNA libraries were built by 5'RACE with constant-segment primers, adding sample barcodes and unique molecular identifiers. RNA was extracted from every sample with Trizol reagent. Amplification of the libraries took two PCR steps, and the second step added a second sample barcode plus Illumina TruSeq adapters. The libraries were sequenced on an Illumina NovaSeq using 2 x 150 bp paired-end reads. The study's own analysis went as follows. With migec v1.2.7, reads were demultiplexed and then collapsed into UMI-guided consensus sequences. Using mixcr v2.1.11, the UMI consensuses were aligned to TRA and TRB V and J templates and assembled into clonotypes. Expanded or contracted clonotypes were those called significant by both edgeR and NoisET, with noise models trained on biological replicates. For edgeR calls, the cutoffs were a false discovery rate-adjusted p below 0.01 and a log2 fold-change threshold of 1. PCA with hierarchical clustering of max-normalized trajectories of the 1000 most abundant clonotypes was used as exploratory dynamics analysis. Separately sequenced CD4+ and CD8+ repertoires were used to assign the CD4 or CD8 phenotype of responding clones. TCRdb redid the processing of the public reads, applying fastp at Q25 and MiXCR, and retained in-frame beta chains. CDR3 protein sequences are deduplicated, and each keeps its most common genes and DNA. The V and J calls reflect TCRdb's pipeline rather than the authors' work. Within this sample are hundreds of thousands of distinct CDR3 sequences, with approximately 23% of them counted one time only. The ten largest make up around 12% of the sample.

Ficoll-Paque density gradient centrifugation was the method used to isolate PBMCs. This clonotype was seen only a few times. The target of this receptor is not known. Within one base of it there is no much larger clone, and no base qualities were kept. Overall study results and their limits: Contracting CD4+ clones were located mainly in the CM and EM memory subsets, whereas CD8+ clones were found to be enriched in EMRA. SARS-CoV-2 specificity of the second-wave clones peaking on day 37 was not confirmed. Only a couple of mild cases were covered in the study, and larger cohorts including severe cases with pre-infection samples were considered necessary. From day 15 to 85, contracting clones showed balanced CD4/CD8 phenotypes, whereas a second wave of clones that expanded from day 15 to 37 leaned towards CD4+. Some responding clones were detected in pre-infection memory, suggesting pre-existing cross-reactive memory T cells joined the SARS-CoV-2 response.

The germline V gene gives CDR1 as SGHDT and CDR2 as YYEEEE. The CDR3 contains 14 residues, cysteine and phenylalanine counted. The DNA shown is the 42-base CDR3, in frame from base 1. The junction carries 14 bases between V and J, which are trimmed by 2 bases and 6 bases respectively. The rearrangement combines TRBV5-6 with TRBJ1-1; the D gene is unclear. This clonotype was obtained from an adult woman who had mild COVID-19 (a few samples of this study predate the infection). The sample titles of this study are shuffled in the database, so cell type and time point are left out; the donor was told from shared clones. Sequencing was performed on PBMCs or a T cell subset sorted from them (not recorded which). In nucleotide form, the sequence is TGTGCCAGCAGCTTTGGTTGGGGTCTCCCTGAAGCTTTCTTT. It translates to CASSFGWGLPEAFF. With the portions outside the CDR3 filled from the reference TRBV5-6 and TRBJ1-1 genes, the complete variable region becomes DAGVTQSPTHLIKTRGQQVTLRCSPKSGHDTVSWYQQALGQGPQFIFQYYEEEERQRGNFPDRFSGHQFPNYSSELNVNALLLGDSALYLCASSFGWGLPEAFFGQGTRLTVV.